The 20 T cell receptor beta chains in this list originate from one sample, sequenced in a study of a mutant IDH1 vaccine in newly diagnosed glioma. This sample's time point: baseline, week 1 (first vaccination visit). Treatment specified: pre-vaccination baseline after standard-of-care therapy. Method: immunoSEQ multiplex PCR; TCRdb's copy keeps in-frame clones and lacks some. This table has fewer than 40,000 clones, more than 65% appearing once. The sample consisted of PBMCs, taken from a glioma patient treated with radiotherapy, temozolomide or both. These receptors were taken from a man younger than 40 with glioma.

This chain uses TRBV5-6 with TRBJ1-5, with no clear D. The CDR3 contains 17 residues. Trimming removed 3 bases at V and 4 bases at J, with 20 bases between. CDR1 is SGHDT, CDR2 YYEEEE, per germline. Written as DNA, the CDR3 is TGTGCCAGCAGCTCGAACGGGAAGATGTTGTGGAATCAGCCCCAGCATTTT. Amino acids: CASSSNGKMLWNQPQHF.

The rearrangement joins TRBV18 to TRBJ2-5; D could derive from TRBD1 or TRBD2 (5 bases each). The germline V gene encodes CDR1 KGHSH and CDR2 LQKENI. CDR3 length: 15 amino acids. Trimming removed 3 bases from V and 1 base from J, with 12 bases in between. The CDR3 region has the DNA TGTGCCAGCTCACCCTGGGGACGGACCCAAGAGACCCAGTACTTC. It specifies CASSPWGRTQETQYF.

The rearrangement links TRBV7-2 to TRBJ2-7; D is possibly TRBD2 (7 bases). Germline V gives CDR1 SGHTA, CDR2 FQGNSA. V was pared by 5 bases and J by 1 base, with 18 bases between. This CDR3 is built from 16 residues. CDR3 sequence (DNA): TGTGCCAGCAGCATATCGAGGGGGGGACTTTCCTACGAGCAGTACTTC. Amino acid sequence: CASSISRGGLSYEQYF.

Only one count was recorded for this clone. This chain joins TRBV5-6 and TRBJ1-1; the D gene is possibly TRBD1 (6 bases). CDR3 length equals 13 residues. Trimming took off 0 bases at V and 5 bases at J, with 8 bases between the two ends. Germline CDR1 is SGHDT and CDR2 is YYEEEE. The CDR3 DNA reads TGTGCCAGCAGCTTGGAGAGGGGGACTGAAGCTTTCTTT. It encodes CASSLERGTEAFF.

CDR3 DNA: TGTGCCAGCAGTTTAAGACAGGGTCGTATATACGAGCAGTACTTC. This sequence encodes CASSLRQGRIYEQYF. The chain employs TRBV27 and TRBJ2-7; 7 nucleotides agree with TRBD1. With 2 bases clipped from V and 4 bases from J, the junction kept 8 bases outside the gene matches. This CDR3 region has 15 residues. Germline values: CDR1 MNHEY, CDR2 SMNVEV (reference sequence).

The chain carries TRBV19 and TRBJ2-2; TRBD1 might be the D (5 bases). Trimming stripped 4 bases from V and 0 bases from J, with 9 bases between. From germline, CDR1 is LNHDA and CDR2 SQIVND (reference sequence). CDR3 length equals 15 residues. CDR3 sequence: CASSKGNANTGELFF. CDR3 in DNA: TGTGCCAGTAGTAAGGGGAACGCGAACACCGGGGAGCTGTTTTTT.

This clone was detected once. The chain recombines TRBV4-1 with TRBJ2-7; D is perhaps TRBD1 (6 bases). Trimming took 1 base from V and 2 from J, leaving 12 bases between them. Germline V lookup: CDR1 MGHRA, CDR2 YSYEKL. This CDR3 has 15 amino acids. CDR3 residues: CASSQGTGDTYEQYF. In DNA form, the CDR3 reads TGCGCCAGCAGCCAAGGCACCGGGGACACCTACGAGCAGTACTTC.

This clone was counted once. J is TRBJ2-2 and V is TRBV30; possibly TRBD1 for D (5 bases). The CDR3 spans 16 residues. Per the germline V gene, CDR1 is GTSNPN and CDR2 is SVGIG (reference sequence). The V end lost 2 bases, the J end lost 4 bases, and 17 bases lay between the germline ends. CDR3 nucleotide sequence: TGTGCCTGGAGTCCATCCTCCGACAGTATCACCGGGGAGCTGTTTTTT. Translated, it gives CAWSPSSDSITGELFF.

CDR3 bases: TGTGCCAGCAGTTACAAGTTCGGGACCCCTAACTACGAGCAGTACTTC. Its translation is CASSYKFGTPNYEQYF. This chain links TRBV28 with TRBJ2-7, with D perhaps being TRBD1 or TRBD2 (5 bases each). V was pared by 4 bases and J by 3 bases, with 19 bases between. The length of the CDR3 is 16 residues. Germline lookup yields CDR1 MDHEN and CDR2 SYDVKM.

The rearrangement links TRBV5-1 to TRBJ2-1; 14 nucleotides match TRBD2. V was clipped by 2 bases and J by 8 bases; unmatched bases: 3. CDR1 and CDR2 from the germline V gene are SGHRS and YFSETQ. The CDR3 has 15 amino acids. DNA for the CDR3: TGCGCCAGCAGCTTCGGGACTAGCGGGAGTGATGAGCAGTTCTTC. It codes for CASSFGTSGSDEQFF.

This clone was found a few times. The gene calls are TRBV30 and TRBJ2-3; 7 bases align to TRBD1. J lost 5 bases, V lost 1 base, and 9 bases had no gene match. Germline V gene sequence: CDR1 GTSNPN, CDR2 SVGIG (reference sequence). There are 15 residues in the CDR3. CDR3 nucleotide sequence: TGTGCCTGGAGTGCCCGGACAGGACCTAAAGATACGCAGTATTTT. Translation: CAWSARTGPKDTQYF.

This clone was observed a handful of times. This chain uses TRBV4-2 with TRBJ2-2, with 12 bases fitting TRBD2. Germline CDR1 is LGHNA and CDR2 is YNFKEQ. This CDR3 spans 17 amino acids. With V trimmed by 0 bases and J by 6 bases, 5 bases remained unmatched. CDR3 DNA sequence: TGTGCCAGCAGCCAAGATCCTAGCGGGGGGGCTTCCGGGGAGCTGTTTTTT. Its translation is CASSQDPSGGASGELFF.

This chain joins TRBV4-1 and TRBJ1-2; D not certain. V shed 1 base and J shed 3 bases, with 15 bases lying between them. CDR1 MGHRA and CDR2 YSYEKL come from the germline V gene. CDR3 length equals 16 residues. In nucleotides, the CDR3 is TGCGCCAGCAGCCAAGGTGGACCGGTACCCTACTATGGCTACACCTTC. Translated: CASSQGGPVPYYGYTF.

In its sample, this clone was seen once. This chain connects TRBV27 to TRBJ1-1; no clear D gene. CDR3 size: 15 residues. Trimming cost V 5 bases and J 4 bases, with 17 bases left between them. CDR1 is MNHEY and CDR2 is SMNVEV in the germline V gene (reference sequence). The DNA for the CDR3 is TGTGCCAGCAGTCGACGGACTGGAGCTCGCACTGAAGCTTTCTTT. Residues: CASSRRTGARTEAFF.

This clone was found once. The chain combines TRBV14 with TRBJ2-7; weak D call: TRBD1 (6 bases). The CDR3 spans 14 residues. The germline gives CDR1 SGHDN, CDR2 FVKESK. V was shortened by 5 bases and J by 0 bases, with 11 bases between the two germline ends. CDR3 region: CASSKGQFSYEQYF. CDR3 DNA: TGTGCCAGCAGCAAAGGACAGTTCTCCTACGAGCAGTACTTC.

In nucleotides, the CDR3 is TGTGCCAGCAGCCAATTAAGGGACTCCGGACCTTTTTCGAACACTGAAGCTTTCTTT. Its translation: CASSQLRDSGPFSNTEAFF. The chain carries TRBV14 and TRBJ1-1; D perhaps matches TRBD1 (5 bases). The CDR3 consists of 19 residues. Looked up from germline, CDR1 is SGHDN and CDR2 is FVKESK. Trimming removed 2 bases from V and 1 base from J, with 23 bases in between.

The rearrangement uses TRBV6-5 and TRBJ1-3; no reliable D call. The ends were cut back, 7 bases at V and 5 bases at J, with 9 bases in the middle. Germline CDR1 reads MNHEY; CDR2 reads SVGAGI. This CDR3 contains 12 residues. The CDR3 sequence: CASKGVRNTIYF. CDR3 DNA: TGTGCCAGCAAAGGCGTAAGAAACACCATATATTTT.

This chain joins TRBV5-6 and TRBJ2-4; 7 bases line up with TRBD1. After removal of 0 bases from V and 0 bases from J, the junction contained 3 bases not matched to a gene. The CDR3 is 16 residues long. CDR1 is SGHDT and CDR2 is YYEEEE in the germline V gene. CDR3 sequence reads: CASSLGQGIAKNIQYF. CDR3 nucleotides: TGTGCCAGCAGCTTGGGACAGGGTATAGCCAAAAACATTCAGTACTTC.

The V gene is TRBV5-1, the J gene TRBJ1-3, with 7 bases that match TRBD1. This CDR3 region has 15 residues. V lost 6 bases, J lost 0 bases, and 6 bases stayed unmatched. Germline lookup yields CDR1 SGHRS and CDR2 YFSETQ. The CDR3 region is CASKRDSSSGNTIYF. Here the CDR3 DNA reads TGCGCCAGCAAACGGGACAGTAGCTCTGGAAACACCATATATTTT.

In this sample, this clone turned up a few times. V gene TRBV28 combines with J gene TRBJ1-3, with no clear D. Trimming removed 7 bases from V and 0 bases from J, with 13 bases in between. From germline, CDR1 is MDHEN and CDR2 SYDVKM. This CDR3 region has 15 residues. The CDR3 loop is CASTSLGGSGNTIYF. CDR3 bases: TGTGCCAGCACCTCGCTCGGAGGCTCTGGAAACACCATATATTTT.